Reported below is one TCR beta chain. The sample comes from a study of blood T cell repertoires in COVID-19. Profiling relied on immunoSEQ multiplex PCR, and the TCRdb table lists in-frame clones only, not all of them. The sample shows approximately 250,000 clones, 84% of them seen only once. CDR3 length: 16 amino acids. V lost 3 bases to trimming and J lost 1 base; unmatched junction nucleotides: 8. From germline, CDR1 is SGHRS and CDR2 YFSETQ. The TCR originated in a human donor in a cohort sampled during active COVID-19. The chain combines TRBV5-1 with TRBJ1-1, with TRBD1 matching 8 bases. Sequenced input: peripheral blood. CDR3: CASSSLRQGANTEAFF. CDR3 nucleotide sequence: TGCGCCAGCAGCTCTCTGAGGCAGGGGGCGAACACTGAAGCTTTCTTT.